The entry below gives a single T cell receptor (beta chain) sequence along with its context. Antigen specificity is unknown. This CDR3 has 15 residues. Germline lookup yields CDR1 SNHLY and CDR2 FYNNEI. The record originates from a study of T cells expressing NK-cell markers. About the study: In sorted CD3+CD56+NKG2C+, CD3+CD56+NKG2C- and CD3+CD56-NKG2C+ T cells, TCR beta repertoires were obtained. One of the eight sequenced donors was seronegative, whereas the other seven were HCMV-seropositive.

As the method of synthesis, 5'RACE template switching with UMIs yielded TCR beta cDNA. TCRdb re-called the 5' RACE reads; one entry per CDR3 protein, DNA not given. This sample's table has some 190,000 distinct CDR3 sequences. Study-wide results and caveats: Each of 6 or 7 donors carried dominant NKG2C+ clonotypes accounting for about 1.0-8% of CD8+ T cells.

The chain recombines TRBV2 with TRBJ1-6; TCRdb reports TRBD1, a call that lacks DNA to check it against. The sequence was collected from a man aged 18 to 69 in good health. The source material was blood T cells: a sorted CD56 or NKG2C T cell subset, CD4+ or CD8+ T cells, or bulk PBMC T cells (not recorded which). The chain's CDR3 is CASRGTGGSNSPLHF.